One and the same sample provided the 13 T cell receptor beta chains below, sequenced in a study of cytotoxic CD8 clonotypes in ibrutinib-treated CLL. Assay: immunoSEQ multiplex PCR; the TCRdb copy retains only in-frame clones and omits some. The sample contains fewer than 150,000 clones, around four fifths of which appear only once. The specimen was PBMCs, collected after 24 months of ibrutinib treatment. These receptors all stem from a human donor with chronic lymphocytic leukemia.

The chain is built from TRBV6-5 and TRBJ2-1; no clear D gene. Germline CDR1 is MNHEY and CDR2 is SVGAGI. The V gene lost 2 bases and the J gene lost 6 bases, with 11 bases spanning the gap. This CDR3 has 14 residues. The CDR3 is CASSYQAARNEQFF. CDR3 nucleotide sequence: TGTGCCAGCAGTTACCAGGCCGCCCGCAATGAGCAGTTCTTC.

The CDR3 protein is CAISEPRIGLVTEAFF. Written as DNA, the CDR3 is TGTGCCATCAGTGAGCCGAGGATCGGGCTGGTCACTGAAGCTTTCTTT. The V and J genes are TRBV10-3 and TRBJ1-1, with D hard to call. Looked up from germline, CDR1 is ENHRY and CDR2 is SYGVKD. The CDR3 covers 16 residues. The V and J ends lost 2 bases and 4 bases respectively, with 17 bases between them.

This clone was counted a few times. The chain recombines TRBV19 with TRBJ1-5; 10 nucleotides align to TRBD1. The length of the CDR3 is 15 residues. The V gene end was trimmed by 8 bases and the J gene end by 7 bases; junction bases not matched to a gene: 11. Per germline, CDR1 LNHDA and CDR2 SQIVND (reference sequence). In DNA, the CDR3 is TGTGCCAGTTCGACAGGGACAGGGGCCGTCCAGCCCCAGCATTTT. Protein product: CASSTGTGAVQPQHF.

This chain links TRBV11-3 with TRBJ2-1; the match to TRBD2 covers 8 bases. The CDR3 length is 15 residues. V trimming: 0 bases; J trimming: 9 bases; junction bases outside the gene matches: 7. CDR1 and CDR2 from the germline V gene are SGHNT and YENEEA. CDR3 bases: TGTGCCAGCAGCTTAGAGCTCGGGGGGGCTACTGAGCAGTTCTTC. This gives the protein CASSLELGGATEQFF. Variable domain in full (rest from reference TRBV11-3 and TRBJ2-1): EAGVVQSPRYKIIEKKQPVAFWCNPISGHNTLYWYLQNLGQGPELLIRYENEEAVDDSQLPKDRFSAERLKGVDSTLKIQPAELGDSAVYLCASSLELGGATEQFFGPGTRLTVL.

This rearrangement joins TRBV10-3 to TRBJ1-4; 9 positions match TRBD1. V was pared by 6 bases and J by 5 bases, with 7 bases of the junction left unmatched. This CDR3 spans 15 amino acids. CDR1 and CDR2 from the germline V gene are ENHRY and SYGVKD. CDR3 DNA: TGTGCCATCAGCCTCAACAGGGGGCGGAATGAAAAACTGTTTTTT. Translated: CAISLNRGRNEKLFF.

V and J are TRBV29-1 and TRBJ1-1; D is possibly TRBD1 (5 bases). The V end was cut by 3 bases, the J end by 4 bases, with 15 bases between. There are 14 residues in the CDR3. CDR1 and CDR2 from the germline V gene are SQVTM and ANQGSEA. The CDR3 DNA follows: TGCAGCGTTGACGGACCAGGGTTGGGCACTGAAGCTTTCTTT. Encoded protein: CSVDGPGLGTEAFF.

This clone was detected once. The chain employs TRBV11-2 and TRBJ2-1, with TRBD1 matching 9 bases. In germline, CDR1 is SGHAT, CDR2 FQNNGV. Trimming took 3 bases from V and 2 from J; bases not matched to a gene: 2. This CDR3 contains 15 residues. The CDR3 spells CASSFTGGAYNEQFF. Here the CDR3 DNA reads TGTGCCAGCAGCTTCACAGGGGGCGCCTACAATGAGCAGTTCTTC.

V gene TRBV5-5 combines with J gene TRBJ2-7, with a weak D call TRBD2 (5 bases). This CDR3 comprises 13 residues. CDR1 SGHKS and CDR2 YYEKEE come from the germline V gene (reference sequence). V was cut by 2 bases and J by 3 bases, with 9 bases left in between. CDR3 sequence: CASSFRRNYEQYF. The CDR3 nucleotides read TGTGCCAGCAGCTTCCGGAGGAACTACGAGCAGTACTTC.

V is TRBV2 and J is TRBJ1-6; D is unclear. The CDR3 is made up of 17 amino acids. V was pared by 7 bases and J by 6 bases, with 22 bases between. The germline V gene has CDR1 SNHLY and CDR2 FYNNEI. The DNA of the CDR3 is TGTGCCAGCAAGACGCCACAGAGGGATTGGAGTAATTCACCCCTCCACTTT. Amino acids: CASKTPQRDWSNSPLHF.

With respect to this clone: Other DNA sequences of this sample code for an identical CDR3. V and J are TRBV5-4 and TRBJ1-3; D unresolved. The V gene's germline CDR1 is SGHNT and CDR2 YYREEE (reference sequence). The CDR3 covers 13 residues. V was cut by 0 bases and J by 3 bases, with 4 bases left in between. CDR3 sequence: CASSLAGGNTIYF. In DNA form, the CDR3 reads TGTGCCAGCAGCTTGGCTGGTGGAAACACCATATATTTT.

The chain uses TRBV2 and TRBJ1-6; TRBD1 aligns across 12 bases. Trimming removed 7 bases from V and 11 bases from J; junction bases left unmatched: 12. CDR3 length: 16 amino acids. CDR1 and CDR2 from the germline V gene are SNHLY and FYNNEI. This CDR3 reads CASTLGQGALRPPLHF. The CDR3 DNA follows: TGTGCCAGCACCCTGGGACAGGGGGCCTTAAGGCCACCCCTCCACTTT.

The V gene is TRBV6-5, the J gene TRBJ2-2; D not resolved. CDR3 length: 16 amino acids. Per the germline V gene, CDR1 is MNHEY and CDR2 is SVGAGI. V lost 2 bases, J lost 0 bases, and 10 bases lay in between. The CDR3 nucleotides are TGTGCCAGCAGTTACGTACGGGCCTCGAACACCGGGGAGCTGTTTTTT. Amino acids: CASSYVRASNTGELFF.

This sequence joins TRBV6-6 and TRBJ2-3; a possible D gene is TRBD2 (6 bases). Per the germline V gene, CDR1 is MNHNY and CDR2 is SVGAGI (reference sequence). V was clipped by 5 bases and J by 2 bases, with 14 bases between them. The CDR3 covers 15 residues. The CDR3 loop reads CASSGGTGPTDTQYF. The CDR3 DNA sequence: TGTGCCAGCAGTGGGGGGACTGGGCCCACAGATACGCAGTATTTT.